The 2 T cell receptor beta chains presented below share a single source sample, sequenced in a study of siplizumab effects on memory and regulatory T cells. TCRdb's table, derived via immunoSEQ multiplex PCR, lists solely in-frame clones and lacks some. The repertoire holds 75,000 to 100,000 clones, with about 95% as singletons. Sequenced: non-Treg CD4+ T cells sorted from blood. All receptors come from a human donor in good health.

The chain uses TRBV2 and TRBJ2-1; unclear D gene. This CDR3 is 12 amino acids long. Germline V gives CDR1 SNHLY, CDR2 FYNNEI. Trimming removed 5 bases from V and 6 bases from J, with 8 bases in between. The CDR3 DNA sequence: TGTGCCAGCAGTATCCTGGGCAATGAGCAGTTCTTC. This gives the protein CASSILGNEQFF.

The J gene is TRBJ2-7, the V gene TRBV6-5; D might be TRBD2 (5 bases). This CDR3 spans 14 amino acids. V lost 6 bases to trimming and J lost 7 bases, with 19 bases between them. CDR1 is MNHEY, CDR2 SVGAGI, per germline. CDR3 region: CASSPEGPGREQYF. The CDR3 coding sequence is TGTGCCAGCAGCCCAGAGGGCCCCGGTCGGGAGCAGTACTTC.